This record concerns one T cell receptor beta chain sequence. V was trimmed by 0 bases and J by 1 base, leaving 4 bases between them. The CDR3 length is 15 residues. Germline V CDR1 and CDR2: LNHNV, YYDKDF (reference sequence). The authors' processing: Using reference gene primer amplification, nucleated cell counts were estimated. Sequenced by immunoSEQ multiplex PCR; TCRdb stores in-frame clones only, minus some. The V and J calls and clone size come from that table; D and trimming were worked out from the DNA. The table has roughly 63,000 clones, 80% to 90% seen once. The sample originates from a study of blood T cell repertoires in COVID-19. Study-level information: Donors in the United States, Italy and Spain gave samples during acute or convalescent COVID-19. Sources were T cells, B-cell-depleted T cells, or PBMCs; the material itself was cDNA or gDNA.

The TCR comes from a man in his fifties with acute or convalescent COVID-19. The specimen was peripheral blood. This chain connects TRBV15 to TRBJ2-6; D not resolved. CDR3 in amino acids: CATSRDASGANVLTF. Written as DNA, the CDR3 is TGTGCCACCAGCAGAGATGCGTCTGGGGCCAACGTCCTGACTTTC. The full variable domain, completed using reference TRBV15 and TRBJ2-6, is DAMVIQNPRYQVTQFGKPVTLSCSQTLNHNVMYWYQQKSSQAPKLLFHYYDKDFNNEADTPDNFQSRRPNTSFCFLDIRSPGLGDTAMYLCATSRDASGANVLTFGAGSRLTVL.